The clone carrying this T cell receptor (beta chain) occurred once. Its specificity is not known. The data stem from a study of OX40 agonist ivuxolimab in advanced cancers. Study-wide background: Patients were infused with ivuxolimab every 2 weeks at 0.01 to 10 mg/kg. Anti-PD-1, anti-PD-L1 or anti-CTLA-4 therapy given earlier was allowed, and around 40% had some. Among those treated, three patients had partial responses, one with hepatocellular carcinoma and two with cutaneous melanoma.

The method was immunoSEQ multiplex PCR; TCRdb's version includes in-frame clones alone and lacks a portion of them. The top ten hold about a tenth of the sample, which has 65,000 to 70,000 clones, 80% to 85% seen once. General study results and limits: Expanded peripheral T cells had an undetermined antigen specificity.

The TCR originated in an adult with an advanced solid tumor such as melanoma, head and neck, liver or kidney cancer. Sample: CD4+ or CD8+ T cells sorted from blood, taken in a trial of the OX40 agonist ivuxolimab.

Written as DNA, the CDR3 is TGTGCCAGCAACCCAGACAGGGGGCTGGGAGGCTACACCTTC. Its protein product is CASNPDRGLGGYTF. The rearrangement links TRBV7-2 to TRBJ1-2, with 10 bases matching TRBD1. The V segment lost 7 bases and the J segment 8 bases; nucleotides outside the gene matches: 10. There are 14 residues in the CDR3. Germline values: CDR1 SGHTA, CDR2 FQGNSA.